This T cell receptor beta chain was sequenced during a study of blood T cell repertoires in COVID-19. V lost 1 base and J 5 bases, leaving 5 bases between the germline ends. The CDR3 runs 12 residues. Looked up from germline, CDR1 is SGHVS and CDR2 is FQNEAQ. Some clones are missing from TCRdb's copy, which holds only in-frame ones; the method was immunoSEQ multiplex PCR. The data show about 350,000 clones, more than 85% seen once. Participant ages covered roughly 18 to 89 years across 20 to 25 US areas. This clone was seen once. This clonotype originated in a woman in her thirties who had recovered from COVID-19. The V call is TRBV7-8, the J call TRBJ1-1; D possibly corresponds to TRBD1 (5 bases). What was sequenced was PBMCs or T cells enriched from blood (not recorded which). CDR3 nucleotides: TGTGCCAGCAGCTTAGACAGGACTGAAGCTTTCTTT. This codes for CASSLDRTEAFF.